This T cell receptor (beta chain) was captured by sequencing in a study of blood T cell repertoires in COVID-19. Libraries were prepared by immunoSEQ multiplex PCR; TCRdb keeps only in-frame clonotypes and omits some of them. The sample lists some 150,000 clones; about four fifths were seen once. The CDR3 spans 16 residues. Losses at the gene ends were 4 bases for V and 2 bases for J; bases not matched to a gene: 10. CDR1 and CDR2 from the germline V gene are SGHRS and YFSETQ. The rearrangement uses TRBV5-1 and TRBJ2-5, with 8 positions matching TRBD2. The sample was peripheral blood. This sequence originates from a man aged 70-80 years with acute or convalescent COVID-19. CDR3 region: CASSLGVTSGQETQYF. The CDR3 DNA reads as TGCGCCAGCAGCCTGGGGGTAACTAGCGGTCAAGAGACCCAGTACTTC.